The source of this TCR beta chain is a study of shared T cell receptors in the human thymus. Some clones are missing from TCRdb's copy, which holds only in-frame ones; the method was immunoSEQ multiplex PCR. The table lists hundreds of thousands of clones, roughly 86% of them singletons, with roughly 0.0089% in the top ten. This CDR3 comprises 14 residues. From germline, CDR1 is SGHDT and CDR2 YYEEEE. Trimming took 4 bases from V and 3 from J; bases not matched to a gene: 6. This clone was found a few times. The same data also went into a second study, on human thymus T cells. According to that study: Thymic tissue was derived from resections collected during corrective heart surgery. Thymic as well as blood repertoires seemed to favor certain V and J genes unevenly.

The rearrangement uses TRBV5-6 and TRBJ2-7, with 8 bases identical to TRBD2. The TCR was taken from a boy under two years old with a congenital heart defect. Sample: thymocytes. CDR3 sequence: CASSGSGNLYEQYF. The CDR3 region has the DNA TGTGCCAGCAGCGGTAGCGGGAACCTCTACGAGCAGTACTTC.